Listed here are 3 T cell receptor beta chains from one sample, sequenced in a study of CD8+CD57+ T cells in acquired aplastic anemia. Selection for sequencing was limited to patients who had shown CD8+CD57+ cell expansion by flow cytometry. Profiling of TCR beta VDJ combinations and CDR3 sequences used genomic DNA as template. In TCRdb, the reads were re-called with MiXCR into one record per CDR3 protein. The table has about 40,000 distinct CDR3 sequences, over 55% seen once. The material sequenced was sorted CD4+, CD8+, or CD8+CD57+ T cells (not recorded which) from PBMCs. The receptors originated from a human donor with aplastic anemia.

Note on this clonotype: A junction boundary mismatches the germline segment, possibly from a read error. The V call is TRBV10-2, the J call TRBJ1-6; D unclear. The CDR3 contains 14 residues. CDR1 and CDR2 from the germline V gene are WSHSY and SAAADI. The CDR3 sequence is CASSGQSTESHLHF. CDR3 coding DNA: TGCGCCAGCAGTGGACAAAGTACAGAATCACACCTCCACTTT.

The table lists this clonotype with many counts. V gene TRBV20-1 combines with J gene TRBJ1-6, with 11 bases matching TRBD1. CDR3 size: 14 residues. Germline lookup yields CDR1 DFQATT and CDR2 SNEGSKA (reference sequence). V was clipped by 6 bases and J by 10 bases; unmatched bases: 8. This chain's CDR3 is CSAWDRGDDSPLHF. The DNA of the CDR3 is TGCAGTGCATGGGACAGGGGGGATGACTCACCCCTCCACTTT.

This clonotype was observed many times. The rearrangement links TRBV20-1 to TRBJ1-1; D perhaps matches TRBD1 (5 bases). Germline V gene lookup returns CDR1 DFQATT and CDR2 SNEGSKA (reference sequence). CDR3 length: 16 residues. Trimming cost V 1 base and J 3 bases, with 18 bases left between them. The CDR3 DNA is TGCAGTGCTAGAGTGGCAGAAAGGGGAAGTGACACTGAAGCTTTCTTT. Residues: CSARVAERGSDTEAFF.